This TCR beta chain was sequenced during a study of Ad26.COV2.S vaccination and SARS-CoV-2 variants. Study overall: Recipients of Ad26.COV2.S got it intramuscularly, once or twice 56 days apart.

The table came from immunoSEQ multiplex PCR; TCRdb's copy has only in-frame clones and leaves some out. The data contain approximately 340,000 clones, roughly 84% of them seen just once; the ten biggest clones take up about 3.3%. Treatment described: around 19 received Ad26.COV2.S at low or high dose, single or two shots; about five received placebo; per-sample allocation not given. Day 63 following the first vaccine or placebo injection was when the samples were taken. Trimming removed 2 bases from V and 0 bases from J; junction bases left unmatched: 1. This CDR3 spans 16 amino acids. Germline values: CDR1 SGHTA, CDR2 FQGNSA.

V is TRBV7-2 and J is TRBJ2-5, with TRBD2 matching 12 bases. This sequence was found in a person aged 18-65 years who received the Ad26.COV2.S COVID-19 vaccine or a placebo. The sequencing used peripheral blood, collected in a trial of Ad26.COV2.S vaccine versus placebo. The CDR3 region is CASSLTSGGYQETQYF. CDR3 DNA: TGTGCCAGCAGCTTAACTAGCGGGGGGTACCAAGAGACCCAGTACTTC.